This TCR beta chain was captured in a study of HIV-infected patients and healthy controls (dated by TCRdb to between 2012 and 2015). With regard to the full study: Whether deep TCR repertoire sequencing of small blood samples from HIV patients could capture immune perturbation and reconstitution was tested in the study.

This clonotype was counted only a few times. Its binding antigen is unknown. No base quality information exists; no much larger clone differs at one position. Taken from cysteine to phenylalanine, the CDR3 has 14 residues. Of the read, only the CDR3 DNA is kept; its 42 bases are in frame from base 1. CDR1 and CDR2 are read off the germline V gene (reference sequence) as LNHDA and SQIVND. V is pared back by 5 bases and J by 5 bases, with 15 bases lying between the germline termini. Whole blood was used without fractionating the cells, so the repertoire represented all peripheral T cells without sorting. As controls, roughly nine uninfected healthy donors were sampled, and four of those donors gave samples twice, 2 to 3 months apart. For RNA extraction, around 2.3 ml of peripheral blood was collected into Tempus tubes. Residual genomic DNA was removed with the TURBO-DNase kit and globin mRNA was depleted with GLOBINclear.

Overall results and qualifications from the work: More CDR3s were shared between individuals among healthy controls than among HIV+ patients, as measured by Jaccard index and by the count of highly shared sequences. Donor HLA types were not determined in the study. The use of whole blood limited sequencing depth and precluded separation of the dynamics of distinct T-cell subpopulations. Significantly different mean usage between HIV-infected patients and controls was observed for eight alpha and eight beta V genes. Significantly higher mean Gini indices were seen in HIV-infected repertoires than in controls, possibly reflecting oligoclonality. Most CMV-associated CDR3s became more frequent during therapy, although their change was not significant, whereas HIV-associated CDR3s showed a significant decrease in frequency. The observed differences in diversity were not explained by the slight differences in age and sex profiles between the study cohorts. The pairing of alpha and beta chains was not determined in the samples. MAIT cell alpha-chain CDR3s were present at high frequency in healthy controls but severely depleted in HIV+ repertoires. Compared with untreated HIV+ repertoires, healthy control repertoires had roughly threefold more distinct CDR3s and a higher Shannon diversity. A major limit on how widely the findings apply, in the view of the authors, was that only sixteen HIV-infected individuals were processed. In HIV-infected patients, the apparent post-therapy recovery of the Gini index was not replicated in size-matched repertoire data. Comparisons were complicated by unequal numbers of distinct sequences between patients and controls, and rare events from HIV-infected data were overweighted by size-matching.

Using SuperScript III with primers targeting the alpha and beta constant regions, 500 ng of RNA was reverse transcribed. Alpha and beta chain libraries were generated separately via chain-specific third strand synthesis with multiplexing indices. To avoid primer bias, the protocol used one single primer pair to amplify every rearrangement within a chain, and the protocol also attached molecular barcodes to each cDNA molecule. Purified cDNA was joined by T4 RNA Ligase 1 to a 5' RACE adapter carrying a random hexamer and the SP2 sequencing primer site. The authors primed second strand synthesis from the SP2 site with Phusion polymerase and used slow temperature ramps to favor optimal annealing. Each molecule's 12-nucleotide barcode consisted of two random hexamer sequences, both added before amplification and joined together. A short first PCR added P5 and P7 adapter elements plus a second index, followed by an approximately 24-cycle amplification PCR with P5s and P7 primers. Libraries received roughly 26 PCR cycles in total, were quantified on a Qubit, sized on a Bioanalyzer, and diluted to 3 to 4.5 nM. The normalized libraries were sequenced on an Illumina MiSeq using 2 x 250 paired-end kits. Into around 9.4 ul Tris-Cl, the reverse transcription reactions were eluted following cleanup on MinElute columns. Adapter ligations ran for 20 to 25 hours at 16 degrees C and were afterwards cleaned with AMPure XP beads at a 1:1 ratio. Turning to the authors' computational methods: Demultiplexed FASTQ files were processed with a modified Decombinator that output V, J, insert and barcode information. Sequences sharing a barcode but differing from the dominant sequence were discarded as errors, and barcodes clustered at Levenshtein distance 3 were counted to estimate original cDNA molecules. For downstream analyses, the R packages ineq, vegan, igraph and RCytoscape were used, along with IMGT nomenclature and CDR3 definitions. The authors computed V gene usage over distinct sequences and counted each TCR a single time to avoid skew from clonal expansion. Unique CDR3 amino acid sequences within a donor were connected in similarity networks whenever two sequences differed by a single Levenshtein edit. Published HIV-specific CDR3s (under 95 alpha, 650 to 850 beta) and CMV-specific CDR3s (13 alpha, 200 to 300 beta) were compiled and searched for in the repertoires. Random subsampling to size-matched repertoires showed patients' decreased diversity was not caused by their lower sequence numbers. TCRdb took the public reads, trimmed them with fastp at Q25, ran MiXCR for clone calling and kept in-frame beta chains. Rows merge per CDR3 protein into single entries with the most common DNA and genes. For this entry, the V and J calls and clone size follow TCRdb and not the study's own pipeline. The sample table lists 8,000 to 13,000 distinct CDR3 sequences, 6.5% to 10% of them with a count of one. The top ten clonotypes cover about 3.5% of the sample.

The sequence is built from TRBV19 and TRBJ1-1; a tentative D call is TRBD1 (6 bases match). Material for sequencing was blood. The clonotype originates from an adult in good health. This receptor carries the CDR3 CASSPQGTRTEAFF. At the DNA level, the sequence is TGTGCCAGTAGTCCACAGGGAACCCGTACTGAAGCTTTCTTT.